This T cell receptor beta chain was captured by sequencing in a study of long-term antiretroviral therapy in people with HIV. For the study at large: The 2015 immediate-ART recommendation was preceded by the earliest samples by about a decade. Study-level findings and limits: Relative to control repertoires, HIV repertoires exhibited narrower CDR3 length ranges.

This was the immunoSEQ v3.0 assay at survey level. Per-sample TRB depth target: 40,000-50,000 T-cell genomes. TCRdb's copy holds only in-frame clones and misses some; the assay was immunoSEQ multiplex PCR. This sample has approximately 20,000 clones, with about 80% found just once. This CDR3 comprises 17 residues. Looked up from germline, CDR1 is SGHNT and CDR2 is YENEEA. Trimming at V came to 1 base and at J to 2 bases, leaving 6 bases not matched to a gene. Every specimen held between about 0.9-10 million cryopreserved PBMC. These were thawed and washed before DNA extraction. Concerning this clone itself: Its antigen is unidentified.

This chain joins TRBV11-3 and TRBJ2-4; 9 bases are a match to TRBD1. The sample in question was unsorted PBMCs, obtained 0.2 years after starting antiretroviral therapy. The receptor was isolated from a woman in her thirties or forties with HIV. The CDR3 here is CASSLGPGQGSKNIQYF. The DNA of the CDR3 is TGTGCCAGCAGCTTAGGGCCGGGACAGGGCTCCAAAAACATTCAGTACTTC.